This TCR beta chain was observed in a study of blood T cell repertoires in COVID-19. The CDR3 runs to 14 residues. J was trimmed by 2 bases and V by 5 bases; bases with no gene match: 2. Germline assignment: CDR1 SGHTA and CDR2 FQGTGA. Libraries were prepared by immunoSEQ multiplex PCR; TCRdb keeps only in-frame clonotypes and omits some of them. The profile covers roughly 180,000 clones, with 65% to 85% appearing a single time and 6.5% to 9% taken by the ten largest. This chain connects TRBV7-3 to TRBJ2-2, with 7 bases matching TRBD2. The TCR originated in a middle-aged woman with COVID-19, enrolled during active disease. Sequenced: peripheral blood. CDR3: CASSPTSNTGELFF. For the CDR3, the DNA is TGTGCCAGCAGCCCGACTAGCAACACCGGGGAGCTGTTTTTT.